Shown below are 29 T cell receptor beta chains from a single sample sequenced in a study of CD8+ T cells in alopecia areata listed by TCRdb under 2018. What the time point label conveys for this sample: about 4 weeks on oral tofacitinib. The treatment or condition tag for this specimen amounts to: oral pan-JAK inhibitor, 5-10 mg twice daily. Library prep was done by the immunoSEQ multiplex PCR assay. RNA was extracted from all samples and reverse transcribed into cDNA, which served as template for TCR sequencing. Not all clones reach the TCRdb copy of this immuneACCESS table, which keeps in-frame sequences only. Checked studies attribute under half of the gap to unresolved V genes and leave the rest unexplained. For this sample there are 200,000 to 250,000 clones; about 57% appear just once. Of the sample, about 1.6% is held by the ten largest clones. This specimen was CD4+ T cells sorted from blood, taken at week 4, from a patient treated with tofacitinib. The source is a human donor with alopecia areata.

The chain has TRBV10-3 and TRBJ2-3; no clear D. Germline CDR1 and CDR2: ENHRY and SYGVKD. Trimming took 4 bases from V and 4 from J, leaving 3 bases between them. The length of the CDR3 is 11 residues. CDR3 protein: CAISAADTQYF. As DNA, the CDR3 is TGTGCCATCAGTGCGGCAGATACGCAGTATTTT.

The genes are TRBV6-5 and TRBJ2-1, with D tentatively TRBD2 (6 bases). Per germline, CDR1 MNHEY and CDR2 SVGAGI. The CDR3 length is 16 residues. V was trimmed by 0 bases and J by 0 bases, leaving 9 bases between them. The CDR3 region is CASSYSRGSSYNEQFF. In DNA form, the CDR3 reads TGTGCCAGCAGTTACTCTCGGGGGAGCTCCTACAATGAGCAGTTCTTC.

The sample holds a few counts of this clone. The chain has TRBV14 and TRBJ1-4, with D unresolved. The length of the CDR3 is 13 residues. The germline V gene encodes CDR1 SGHDN and CDR2 FVKESK. V lost 4 bases to trimming and J lost 6 bases, with 9 bases between them. This chain's CDR3 is CASSRDQDEKLFF. The CDR3 region has the DNA TGTGCCAGCAGCCGGGATCAGGATGAAAAACTGTTTTTT.

J is TRBJ2-5 and V is TRBV30; 7 bases are shared with TRBD1. Per the germline V gene, CDR1 is GTSNPN and CDR2 is SVGIG (reference sequence). The CDR3 runs 16 residues. V trimming: 2 bases; J trimming: 6 bases; junction bases outside the gene matches: 15. The CDR3 DNA is TGTGCCTGGAGTCCTCATAGGAAAACAGGGGAACAGACCCAGTACTTC. Residues: CAWSPHRKTGEQTQYF.

The chain uses TRBV7-8 and TRBJ1-2; D is uncertain. This CDR3 spans 12 amino acids. The V and J ends lost 2 bases and 8 bases respectively, with 9 bases between them. The germline V gene encodes CDR1 SGHVS and CDR2 FQNEAQ. For the CDR3, the DNA is TGTGCCAGCAGCTTATGGCAGGAGGGCTACACCTTC. Protein: CASSLWQEGYTF.

The V call is TRBV9, the J call TRBJ1-4; D unclear. Trimming took off 0 bases at V and 0 bases at J, with 12 bases between the two ends. Looked up from germline, CDR1 is SGDLS and CDR2 is YYNGEE. The length of the CDR3 is 17 residues. In nucleotides, the CDR3 is TGTGCCAGCAGCGTAGGGATGGGAACTGCAACTAATGAAAAACTGTTTTTT. Translating it yields CASSVGMGTATNEKLFF.

The chain has TRBV9 and TRBJ2-4, with 15 nucleotides matching TRBD2. V lost 4 bases to trimming and J lost 4 bases; unmatched junction nucleotides: 3. The CDR3 has 16 amino acids. Germline CDR1 and CDR2: SGDLS and YYNGEE. This CDR3 reads CASSIGTSGGKNIQYF. The CDR3 bases are TGTGCCAGCAGCATCGGGACTAGCGGGGGGAAAAACATTCAGTACTTC.

This clone was recorded a few times. The chain recombines TRBV29-1 with TRBJ1-2, with D unclear. V lost 3 bases and J lost 7, with 12 bases in between. Germline V gene sequence: CDR1 SQVTM, CDR2 ANQGSEA. This CDR3 comprises 12 residues. CDR3: CSVENGFGGYTF. The DNA of the CDR3 is TGCAGCGTTGAGAATGGGTTTGGTGGCTACACCTTC.

This chain uses TRBV19 with TRBJ1-2, with 7 bases lining up with TRBD1. V gave up 5 bases and J gave up 3 bases; unmatched junction bases: 3. The germline V gene has CDR1 LNHDA and CDR2 SQIVND (reference sequence). This CDR3 region has 13 residues. The CDR3 loop reads CASSVGQDYGYTF. In nucleotides, the CDR3 is TGTGCCAGTAGTGTTGGACAGGACTATGGCTACACCTTC.

This clone has just a few counts. The gene calls are TRBV6-1 and TRBJ2-5, with D unresolved. The CDR3 consists of 11 residues. With 3 bases removed from V and 5 bases from J, the gap between germline ends came to 4 bases. Germline V CDR1 and CDR2: MNHNS, SASEGT. The CDR3 protein is CASSEWETQYF. CDR3 sequence (DNA): TGTGCCAGCAGTGAGTGGGAGACCCAGTACTTC.

Only one count was recorded for this clone. The chain carries TRBV25-1 and TRBJ2-2, with D possibly TRBD1 on 6 matching bases. Trimming stripped 11 bases from V and 6 bases from J, with 16 bases between. From germline, CDR1 is MGHDK and CDR2 SYGVNS. This CDR3 contains 13 residues. CDR3 residues: CAAQGTGPGELFF. CDR3 coding DNA: TGTGCCGCGCAGGGGACGGGTCCCGGGGAGCTGTTTTTT.

The chain combines TRBV29-1 with TRBJ2-7, with D perhaps matching TRBD1 (6 bases). Trimming shortened V by 0 bases and J by 6 bases, and 9 bases separated the two germline ends. The CDR3 has 12 residues. Germline V gene data show CDR1 as SQVTM and CDR2 as ANQGSEA. CDR3 protein: CSVEEGAGEQYF. The CDR3 DNA sequence: TGCAGCGTTGAAGAGGGGGCAGGCGAGCAGTACTTC.

This clone showed up just a few times. This rearrangement joins TRBV5-5 to TRBJ1-2; D is possibly TRBD1 (5 bases). With 2 bases removed from V and 3 bases from J, the gap between germline ends came to 8 bases. Germline V CDR1 and CDR2: SGHKS, YYEKEE (reference sequence). The CDR3 is 13 residues long. Here the CDR3 DNA reads TGTGCCAGCAGCTTCCAGGGCGACTATGGCTACACCTTC. This translates into CASSFQGDYGYTF. The whole variable domain, filled in from reference TRBV5-5 and TRBJ1-2, reads DAGVTQSPTHLIKTRGQQVTLRCSPISGHKSVSWYQQVLGQGPQFIFQYYEKEERGRGNFPDRFSARQFPNYSSELNVNALLLGDSALYLCASSFQGDYGYTFGSGTRLTVV.

This clone occurred a few times. This rearrangement joins TRBV19 to TRBJ1-2, with 8 bases that match TRBD1. CDR3 length: 15 residues. The germline V gene encodes CDR1 LNHDA and CDR2 SQIVND (reference sequence). Trimming cost V 2 bases and J 7 bases; bases outside gene matches: 9. CDR3 bases: TGTGCCAGTAGTATACTGGGGCAGGGGGCGAGTGGCTACACCTTC. Translating it yields CASSILGQGASGYTF.

In its sample, this clone was seen many times. V and J are TRBV7-2 and TRBJ1-2; D is undetermined. The CDR3 runs to 14 residues. From germline, CDR1 is SGHTA and CDR2 FQGNSA. Trimming left V 6 bases short and J 4 bases short, with 15 bases between. The CDR3 nucleotides are TGTGCCAGCAGTACGGGTGGGAACTTCTATGGCTACACCTTC. It is translated as CASSTGGNFYGYTF.

This chain uses TRBV7-2 with TRBJ1-6, with D perhaps TRBD1 (5 bases). V lost 2 bases and J lost 9, with 23 bases in between. Germline CDR1 SGHTA, CDR2 FQGNSA. The CDR3 is 18 amino acids. The CDR3 coding sequence is TGTGCCAGCAGCTTATTGATCTCCGGGCCGGGGGGGAGTTCACCCCTCCACTTT. Protein sequence: CASSLLISGPGGSSPLHF.

The chain employs TRBV15 and TRBJ1-2; D gene ambiguous. The CDR3 runs to 12 residues. Per germline, CDR1 LNHNV and CDR2 YYDKDF (reference sequence). Deletions cut 3 bases from V and 7 bases from J, with 9 bases between. DNA for the CDR3: TGTGCCACCAGCAGTGATTCTATTGGCTACACCTTC. Translated: CATSSDSIGYTF. Full variable domain (rest looked up from reference TRBV15 and TRBJ1-2): DAMVIQNPRYQVTQFGKPVTLSCSQTLNHNVMYWYQQKSSQAPKLLFHYYDKDFNNEADTPDNFQSRRPNTSFCFLDIRSPGLGDTAMYLCATSSDSIGYTFGSGTRLTVV.

This clone was seen a handful of times. V and J are TRBV6-5 and TRBJ2-5; possible D gene TRBD2, 7 bases. The V gene's germline CDR1 is MNHEY and CDR2 SVGAGI. The CDR3 has 15 residues. The ends were cut back, 2 bases at V and 4 bases at J, with 14 bases in the middle. In DNA, the CDR3 is TGTGCCAGCAGTTACGGGGGGGGGCCTTTAGAGACCCAGTACTTC. Translating it yields CASSYGGGPLETQYF.

The V call is TRBV29-1, the J call TRBJ2-1; 8 bases align to TRBD1. Trimming took 7 bases from V and 14 from J; bases not matched to a gene: 4. The CDR3 length is 9 residues. CDR1 and CDR2 from the germline V gene are SQVTM and ANQGSEA. In DNA, the CDR3 is TGCAGCGCCGGACAGGGAAAGTTCTTC. Amino acid sequence: CSAGQGKFF.

This chain links TRBV7-3 with TRBJ2-7, with D possibly being TRBD1 or TRBD2 (7 bases each). The CDR3 is made up of 19 amino acids. Trimming took 8 bases from V and 3 from J, leaving 32 bases between them. Germline V gene data show CDR1 as SGHTA and CDR2 as FQGTGA. The CDR3 reads CASSPHGGGGASNVYEQYF. CDR3 bases: TGTGCCAGCTCACCCCACGGGGGAGGGGGCGCCAGTAATGTCTACGAGCAGTACTTC.

CDR3 region: CATSSLPSGANLPTQYF. CDR3 DNA sequence: TGTGCCACCAGCAGTCTCCCTAGCGGAGCTAACCTACCTACGCAGTATTTT. V usage is TRBV15 and J usage is TRBJ2-3; 7 nucleotides align to TRBD2. With V trimmed by 3 bases and J by 8 bases, 17 bases remained unmatched. Germline CDR1 LNHNV, CDR2 YYDKDF (reference sequence). There are 17 residues in the CDR3.

This chain connects TRBV9 to TRBJ1-1; the D gene is possibly TRBD1 (6 bases). The CDR3 covers 16 residues. Trimming took off 0 bases at V and 1 base at J, with 13 bases between the two ends. The V gene's germline CDR1 is SGDLS and CDR2 YYNGEE. Here the CDR3 DNA reads TGTGCCAGCAGCGTAGCTCAGGGGCCGGCGAACACTGAAGCTTTCTTT. This codes for CASSVAQGPANTEAFF.

The CDR3 spells CASSSEGINEQFF. The CDR3 DNA follows: TGCGCCAGCAGCTCGGAGGGAATCAATGAGCAGTTCTTC. The chain uses TRBV5-1 and TRBJ2-1; D may be TRBD2 (6 bases). Germline V CDR1 and CDR2: SGHRS, YFSETQ. The CDR3 covers 13 residues. The V gene lost 3 bases and the J gene lost 6 bases, with 10 bases spanning the gap. Drawing the rest from reference TRBV5-1 and TRBJ2-1, the complete variable domain is KAGVTQTPRYLIKTRGQQVTLSCSPISGHRSVSWYQQTPGQGLQFLFEYFSETQRNKGNFPGRFSGRQFSNSRSEMNVSTLELGDSALYLCASSSEGINEQFFGPGTRLTVL.

This clone has just one count. J is TRBJ1-1 and V is TRBV5-1; TRBD1 is a possible D gene (6 bases). V gave up 6 bases and J gave up 11 bases, with 23 bases separating them. From germline, CDR1 is SGHRS and CDR2 YFSETQ. The CDR3 consists of 14 residues. CDR3 bases: TGCGCCAGCAACACACTACCATCCGGGACAACGGCTTTCTTT. It yields the protein CASNTLPSGTTAFF.

The rearrangement links TRBV5-4 to TRBJ1-2; D gene uncertain. Trimming took off 2 bases at V and 2 bases at J, with 10 bases between the two ends. CDR1 and CDR2 (germline): SGHNT, YYREEE (reference sequence). This CDR3 region has 14 residues. The CDR3: CASSFGNENYGYTF. CDR3 coding DNA: TGTGCCAGCAGCTTTGGGAATGAGAACTATGGCTACACCTTC.

The rearrangement joins TRBV13 to TRBJ1-1; tentative D call: TRBD1 (6 bases). The V gene's germline CDR1 is PRHDT and CDR2 FYEKMQ (reference sequence). This CDR3 region has 12 residues. V gave up 2 bases and J gave up 10 bases, with 11 bases separating them. The CDR3 here is CASSLRQVGAFF. The CDR3 nucleotides read TGTGCCAGCAGCTTACGACAGGTAGGAGCTTTCTTT.

The rearrangement joins TRBV7-9 to TRBJ1-4, with D hard to call. CDR3 length: 15 amino acids. CDR1 is SEHNR, CDR2 FQNEAQ, per germline (reference sequence). The V end lost 1 base, the J end lost 0 bases, and 6 bases lay between the germline ends. The CDR3, as DNA: TGTGCCAGCAGCTTAGACCGTGCAACTAATGAAAAACTGTTTTTT. It translates to CASSLDRATNEKLFF.

The CDR3 is CSVERQGAIEAFF. In DNA form, the CDR3 reads TGCAGCGTTGAAAGACAGGGGGCGATTGAAGCTTTCTTT. The rearrangement joins TRBV29-1 to TRBJ1-1; 10 positions match TRBD1. CDR3 length equals 13 residues. Trimming removed 2 bases from V and 7 bases from J; junction bases left unmatched: 4. Germline loops: CDR1 SQVTM, CDR2 ANQGSEA.

This chain connects TRBV30 to TRBJ2-1; 7 bases map to TRBD1. This CDR3 contains 13 residues. Germline CDR1 and CDR2: GTSNPN and SVGIG (reference sequence). The V and J ends lost 6 bases and 0 bases, in that order; junction bases with no gene match: 2. The CDR3 sequence is CACRQGSYNEQFF. The CDR3 nucleotides are TGTGCCTGCCGACAGGGCTCCTACAATGAGCAGTTCTTC.